This entry features one T cell receptor (beta chain) sequence. Its specificity is not known. This record belongs to a study of chemoradiotherapy in HPV16-positive cancers. Looking at the study overall: Two HPV16-positive patients' cells yielded candidate HPV-specific clones and common motifs. Overall study findings and caveats: During treatment, candidate HPV-specific clones and E7-related motifs expanded in tumor. HPV-specific T cells were functionally defined from only a couple of HPV16-positive patients. For HPV16-positive patients, expanding HPV-responsive T cells associated with longer recurrence-free survival.

Trimming removed 3 bases from V and 2 bases from J; junction bases left unmatched: 11. From germline, CDR1 is SGHRS and CDR2 YFSETQ. This CDR3 comprises 16 residues. The table came from immunoSEQ multiplex PCR; TCRdb's copy has only in-frame clones and leaves some out. The table includes about 7,600 clones, about 80% detected once. The V call is TRBV5-1, the J call TRBJ2-7, with 7 positions matching TRBD1. The sequenced sample was blood, obtained from a patient who underwent chemoradiotherapy. The TCR was taken from a human donor with HPV-associated anogenital cancer. The CDR3 spells CASSSGTAEIPYEQYF. CDR3 DNA sequence: TGCGCCAGCAGCTCAGGGACAGCCGAGATCCCCTACGAGCAGTACTTC.